These 9 T cell receptor beta chains were sequenced from one sample in a study of T cells expressing NK-cell markers. TCRdb processed the 5' RACE reads again and assigns one entry to each CDR3 protein, with no DNA. In all, the sample yields 500,000 to 700,000 distinct CDR3 sequences. Sample: blood T cells: a sorted CD56 or NKG2C T cell subset, CD4+ or CD8+ T cells, or bulk PBMC T cells (not recorded which). Receptors originate from a man between 18 and 29 years old in good health.

The chain has TRBV6-5 and TRBJ2-7; TCRdb gives TRBD1 as the D gene, but with no DNA this cannot be confirmed. Germline V gene data show CDR1 as MNHEY and CDR2 as SVGAGI. The CDR3 is made up of 13 amino acids. CDR3 amino acids: CASSYPRDSEQYF.

The chain links TRBV11-2 to TRBJ2-1; TCRdb's D call, TRBD1, is unchecked because there is no DNA. The CDR3 has 15 amino acids. CDR1 is SGHAT, CDR2 FQNNGV, per germline. CDR3 amino acids: CASSLDAGGWNEQFF.

J is TRBJ2-1 and V is TRBV11-1; the TCRdb D gene call, TRBD1, has no DNA to confirm it. CDR3 length: 18 amino acids. Germline V gene lookup returns CDR1 SGHAT and CDR2 FQDESV (reference sequence). CDR3: CASSFPGQGILSYNEQFF.

The chain links TRBV5-1 to TRBJ1-3; checking the TCRdb D call of TRBD1 is not possible without DNA. This CDR3 comprises 16 residues. CDR1 and CDR2 from the germline V gene are SGHRS and YFSETQ. CDR3 sequence: CASSRDALISGNTIYF.

The gene calls are TRBV7-9 and TRBJ1-1. The germline CDR1 and CDR2 sequences are SEHNR and FQNEAQ (reference sequence). The length of the CDR3 is 14 residues. This chain's CDR3 is CASSRLGYDTEAFF.

This rearrangement joins TRBV27 to TRBJ2-2; the TCRdb D gene call, TRBD1, has no DNA to confirm it. This CDR3 is built from 14 residues. The germline CDR1 and CDR2 sequences are MNHEY and SMNVEV (reference sequence). The CDR3 sequence is CASSFGGPPGELFF.

The chain couples TRBV12-3 or TRBV12-4 to TRBJ2-2. The CDR3 has 16 residues. CDR3 loop: CASSFSTVVDTGELFF.

The chain joins TRBV24-1 to TRBJ2-3; without DNA, the TCRdb call of TRBD2 cannot be checked. The CDR3 is made up of 21 amino acids. Germline V gene data show CDR1 as KGHDR and CDR2 as SFDVKD. The CDR3 loop is CATSDPGSAGGPTDRTDTQYF.

The J gene is TRBJ1-6, the V gene TRBV6-1. Germline CDR1 reads MNHNS; CDR2 reads SASEGT. The CDR3 loop spans 14 amino acids. The CDR3 is CASRVGSDNSPLHF.